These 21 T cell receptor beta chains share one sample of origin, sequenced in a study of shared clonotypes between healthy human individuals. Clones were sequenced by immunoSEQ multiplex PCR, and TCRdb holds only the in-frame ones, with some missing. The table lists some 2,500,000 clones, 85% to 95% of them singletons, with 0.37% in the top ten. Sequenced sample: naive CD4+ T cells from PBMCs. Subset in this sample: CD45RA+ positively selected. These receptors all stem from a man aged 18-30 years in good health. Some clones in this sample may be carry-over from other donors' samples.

This CDR3 reads CASMVTGAYGGYTF. DNA for the CDR3: TGTGCCAGCATGGTGACAGGGGCCTATGGGGGCTACACCTTC. The gene calls are TRBV2 and TRBJ1-2; 8 bases are a match to TRBD1. This CDR3 has 14 residues. The ends lost 7 bases at V and 8 bases at J; junction bases unmatched: 12. The germline V gene encodes CDR1 SNHLY and CDR2 FYNNEI.

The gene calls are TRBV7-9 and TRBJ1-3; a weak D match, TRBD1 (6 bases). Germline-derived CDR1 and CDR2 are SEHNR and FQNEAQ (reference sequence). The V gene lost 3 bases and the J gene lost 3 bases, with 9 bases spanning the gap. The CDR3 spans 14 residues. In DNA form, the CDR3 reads TGTGCCAGCAGCTTCGCAGGGGTTGGAAACACCATATATTTT. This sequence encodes CASSFAGVGNTIYF.

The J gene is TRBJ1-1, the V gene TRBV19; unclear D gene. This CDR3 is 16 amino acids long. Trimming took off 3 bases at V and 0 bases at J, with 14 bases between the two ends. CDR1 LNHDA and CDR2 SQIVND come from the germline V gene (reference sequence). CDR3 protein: CASSIPLARMNTEAFF. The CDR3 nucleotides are TGTGCCAGTAGTATTCCCCTGGCACGGATGAACACTGAAGCTTTCTTT.

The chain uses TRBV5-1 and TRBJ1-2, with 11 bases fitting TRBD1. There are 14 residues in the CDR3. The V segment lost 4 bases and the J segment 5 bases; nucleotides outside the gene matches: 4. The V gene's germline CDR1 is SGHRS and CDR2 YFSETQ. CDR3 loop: CASSHGTGGYGYTF. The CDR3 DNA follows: TGCGCCAGCAGCCACGGGACAGGGGGGTATGGCTACACCTTC.

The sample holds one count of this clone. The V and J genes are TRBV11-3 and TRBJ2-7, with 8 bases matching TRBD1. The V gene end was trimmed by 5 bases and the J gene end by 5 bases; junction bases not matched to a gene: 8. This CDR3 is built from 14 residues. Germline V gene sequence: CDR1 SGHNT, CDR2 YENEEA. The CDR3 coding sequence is TGTGCCAGCAGCCCCGGACAGGGCCTCGACGAGCAGTACTTC. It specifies CASSPGQGLDEQYF.

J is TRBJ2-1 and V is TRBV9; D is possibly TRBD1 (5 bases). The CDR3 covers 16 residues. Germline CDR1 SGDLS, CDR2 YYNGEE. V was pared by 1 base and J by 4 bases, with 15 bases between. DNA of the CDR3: TGTGCCAGCAGCGTAACAGGTCCCGCAACTTACAATGAGCAGTTCTTC. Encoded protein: CASSVTGPATYNEQFF.

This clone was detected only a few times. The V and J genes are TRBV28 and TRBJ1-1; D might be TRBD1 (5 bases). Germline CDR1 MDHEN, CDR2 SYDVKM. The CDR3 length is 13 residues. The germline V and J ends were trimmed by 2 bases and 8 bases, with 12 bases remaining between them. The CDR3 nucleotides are TGTGCCAGCAGTTTACTTTCAAGGACAGAAGCTTTCTTT. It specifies CASSLLSRTEAFF.

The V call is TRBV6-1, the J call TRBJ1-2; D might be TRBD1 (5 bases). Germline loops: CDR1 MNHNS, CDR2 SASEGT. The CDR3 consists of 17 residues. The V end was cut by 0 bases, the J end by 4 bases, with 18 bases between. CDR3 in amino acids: CASSEALRGFRTYGYTF. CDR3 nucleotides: TGTGCCAGCAGTGAAGCGCTTCGGGGGTTTCGGACCTATGGCTACACCTTC.

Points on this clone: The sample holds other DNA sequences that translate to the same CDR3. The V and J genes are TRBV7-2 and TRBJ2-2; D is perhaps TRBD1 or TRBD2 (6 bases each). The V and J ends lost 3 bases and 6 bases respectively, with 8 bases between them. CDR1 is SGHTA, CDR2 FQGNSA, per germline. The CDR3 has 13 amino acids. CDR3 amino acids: CASSFRGAGELFF. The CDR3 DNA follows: TGTGCCAGCAGCTTTAGGGGGGCCGGGGAGCTGTTTTTT.

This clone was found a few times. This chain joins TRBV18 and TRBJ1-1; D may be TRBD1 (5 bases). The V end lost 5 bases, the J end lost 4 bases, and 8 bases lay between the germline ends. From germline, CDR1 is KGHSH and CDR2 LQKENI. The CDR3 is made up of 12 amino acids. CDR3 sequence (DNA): TGTGCCAGCTCAGGCAGGGTCACTGAAGCTTTCTTT. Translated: CASSGRVTEAFF.

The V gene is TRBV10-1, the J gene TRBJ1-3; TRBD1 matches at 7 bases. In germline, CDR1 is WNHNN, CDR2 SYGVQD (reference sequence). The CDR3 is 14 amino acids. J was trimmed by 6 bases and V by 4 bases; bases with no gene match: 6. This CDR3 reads CASSAGTAKNTIYF. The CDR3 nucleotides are TGCGCCAGCAGTGCCGGGACAGCGAAAAACACCATATATTTT.

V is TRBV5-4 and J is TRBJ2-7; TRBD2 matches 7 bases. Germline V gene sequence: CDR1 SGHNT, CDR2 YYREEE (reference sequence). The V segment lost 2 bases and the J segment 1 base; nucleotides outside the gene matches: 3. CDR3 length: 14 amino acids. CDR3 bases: TGTGCCAGCAGCTTCAACGGGGGGTCCTACGAGCAGTACTTC. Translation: CASSFNGGSYEQYF. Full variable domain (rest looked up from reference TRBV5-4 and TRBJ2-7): ETGVTQSPTHLIKTRGQQVTLRCSSQSGHNTVSWYQQALGQGPQFIFQYYREEENGRGNFPPRFSGLQFPNYSSELNVNALELDDSALYLCASSFNGGSYEQYFGPGTRLTVT.

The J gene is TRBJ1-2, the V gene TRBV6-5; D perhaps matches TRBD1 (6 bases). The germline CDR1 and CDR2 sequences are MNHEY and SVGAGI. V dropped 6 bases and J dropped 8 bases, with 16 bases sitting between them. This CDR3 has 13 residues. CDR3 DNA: TGTGCCAGCAGCCGTCTATACAGGGACGGCTACACCTTC. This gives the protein CASSRLYRDGYTF.

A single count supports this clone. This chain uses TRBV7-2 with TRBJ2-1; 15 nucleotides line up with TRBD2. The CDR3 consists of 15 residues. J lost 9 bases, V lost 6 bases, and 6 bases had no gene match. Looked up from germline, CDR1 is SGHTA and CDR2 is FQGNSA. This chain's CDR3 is CASRSGLAGGREQFF. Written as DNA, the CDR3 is TGTGCCAGCAGATCGGGACTAGCGGGAGGTCGTGAGCAGTTCTTC. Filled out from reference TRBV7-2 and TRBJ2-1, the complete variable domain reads GAGVSQSPSNKVTEKGKDVELRCDPISGHTALYWYRQSLGQGLEFLIYFQGNSAPDKSGLPSDRFSAERTGGSVSTLTIQRTQQEDSAVYLCASRSGLAGGREQFFGPGTRLTVL.

CDR3 nucleotide sequence: TGTGCCAGCCGCGACAGCTACTCTGGAAACACCATATATTTT. It encodes CASRDSYSGNTIYF. The gene calls are TRBV28 and TRBJ1-3, with D perhaps matching TRBD1 (5 bases). Trimming took 8 bases from V and 0 from J, leaving 11 bases between them. The CDR3 sequence is 14 residues long. Germline CDR1 MDHEN, CDR2 SYDVKM.

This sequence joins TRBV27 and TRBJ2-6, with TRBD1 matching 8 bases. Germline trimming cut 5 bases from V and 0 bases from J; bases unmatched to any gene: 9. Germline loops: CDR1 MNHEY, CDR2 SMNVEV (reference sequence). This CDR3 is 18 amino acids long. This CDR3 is CASSAQGAGFSGANVLTF. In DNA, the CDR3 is TGTGCCAGCAGTGCGCAGGGGGCCGGCTTCTCTGGGGCCAACGTCCTGACTTTC.

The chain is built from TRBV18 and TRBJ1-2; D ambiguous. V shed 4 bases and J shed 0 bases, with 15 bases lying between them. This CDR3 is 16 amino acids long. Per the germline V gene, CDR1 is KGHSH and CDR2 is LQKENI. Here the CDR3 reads CASSRYSDLANYGYTF. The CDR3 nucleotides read TGTGCCAGCTCACGCTACTCGGACCTAGCTAACTATGGCTACACCTTC. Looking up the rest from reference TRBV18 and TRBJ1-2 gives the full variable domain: NAGVMQNPRHLVRRRGQEARLRCSPMKGHSHVYWYRQLPEEGLKFMVYLQKENIIDESGMPKERFSAEFPKEGPSILRIQQVVRGDSAAYFCASSRYSDLANYGYTFGSGTRLTVV.

The CDR3 loop reads CASSSGRPFTDTQYF. The CDR3 nucleotides read TGTGCCAGCAGTTCGGGCAGACCCTTCACAGATACGCAGTATTTT. This chain joins TRBV6-6 and TRBJ2-3; D call uncertain. V was trimmed by 4 bases and J by 2 bases, leaving 13 bases between them. The CDR3 loop spans 15 amino acids. CDR1 is MNHNY and CDR2 is SVGAGI in the germline V gene (reference sequence).

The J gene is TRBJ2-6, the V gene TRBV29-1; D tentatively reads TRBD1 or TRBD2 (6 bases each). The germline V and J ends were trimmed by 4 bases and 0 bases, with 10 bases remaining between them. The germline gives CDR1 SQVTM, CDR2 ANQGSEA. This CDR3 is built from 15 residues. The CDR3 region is CSVGGRGSGANVLTF. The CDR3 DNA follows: TGCAGCGTTGGGGGGCGGGGCTCTGGGGCCAACGTCCTGACTTTC.

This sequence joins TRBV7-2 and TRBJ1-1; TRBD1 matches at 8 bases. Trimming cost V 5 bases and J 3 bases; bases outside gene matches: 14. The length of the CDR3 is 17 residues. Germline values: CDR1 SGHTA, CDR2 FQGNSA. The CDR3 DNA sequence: TGTGCCAGCAGCCCCGAATTGTCAGGGGGCGCGTACACTGAAGCTTTCTTT. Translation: CASSPELSGGAYTEAFF.

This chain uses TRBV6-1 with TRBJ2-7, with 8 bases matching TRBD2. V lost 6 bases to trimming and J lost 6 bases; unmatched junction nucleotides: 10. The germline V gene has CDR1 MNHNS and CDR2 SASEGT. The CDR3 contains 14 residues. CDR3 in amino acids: CASRSGTSLSEQYF. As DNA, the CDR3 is TGTGCCAGCAGGTCCGGGACTAGTTTAAGCGAGCAGTACTTC.